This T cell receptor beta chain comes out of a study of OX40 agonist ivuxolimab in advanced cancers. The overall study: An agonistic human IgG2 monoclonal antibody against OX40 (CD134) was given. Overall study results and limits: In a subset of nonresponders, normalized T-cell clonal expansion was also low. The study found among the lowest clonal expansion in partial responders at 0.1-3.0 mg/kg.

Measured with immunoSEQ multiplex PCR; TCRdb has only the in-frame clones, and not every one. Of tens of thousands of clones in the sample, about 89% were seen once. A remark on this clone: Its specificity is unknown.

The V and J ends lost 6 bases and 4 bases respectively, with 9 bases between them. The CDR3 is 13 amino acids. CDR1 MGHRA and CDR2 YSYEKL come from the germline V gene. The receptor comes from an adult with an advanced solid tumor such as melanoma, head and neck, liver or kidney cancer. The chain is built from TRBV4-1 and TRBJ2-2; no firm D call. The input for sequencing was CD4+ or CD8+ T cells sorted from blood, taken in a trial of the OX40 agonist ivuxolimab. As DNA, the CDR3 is TGCGCCAGCAGTCTTAGGGTCACCGGGGAGCTGTTTTTT. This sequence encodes CASSLRVTGELFF.